This T cell receptor beta chain was documented in a study of blood T cell repertoires in COVID-19. Turning to the study itself: The United States, Italy and Spain provided the acute and convalescent COVID-19 samples. The cDNA or gDNA used as material had been derived from T cells, B-cell-depleted T cells, or PBMCs.

Per the original methods: Cell counts per sample came from amplifying reference gene primers. The table came from immunoSEQ multiplex PCR; TCRdb's copy has only in-frame clones and leaves some out. D and trimming come from the DNA, and the V and J calls and clone size come from that table. The sample includes over 200,000 clones, 88% of them seen just once. The CDR3 spans 20 residues. The junction had 16 bases not matched to a gene; V was cut back by 3 bases and J by 5 bases. Germline V CDR1 and CDR2: ENHRY, SYGVKD. The V call is TRBV10-3, the J call TRBJ2-7, with 16 bases matching TRBD2. The source of this sequence is an older woman with acute or convalescent COVID-19. Sequencing input: peripheral blood. For the CDR3, the DNA is TGTGCCATCAGTGACGGGCTCGGGACTAGCGGGAGGGAGAGCGGAAACGAGCAGTACTTC. This encodes CAISDGLGTSGRESGNEQYF.